The T cell receptor beta chain described here comes from a study of T-cell memory formation after mild COVID-19. One entry per CDR3 protein, called by TCRdb with MiXCR from the 5' RACE reads. The sample has 450,000 to 650,000 distinct CDR3 sequences; around 20% are singletons. The source is an adult woman who had mild COVID-19 (a few samples of this study predate the infection). Cell type and time point are not known. Input material: PBMCs or a T cell subset sorted from them (not recorded which).

The CDR3 protein is CASSPGTGDVGELFF. In nucleotides, the CDR3 is TGTGCCAGCAGCCCCGGGACAGGGGACGTGGGGGAGCTGTTTTTT. The V and J genes are TRBV7-3 and TRBJ2-2; 10 bases fit TRBD1. V lost 5 bases and J lost 8; bases outside the gene matches: 8. This CDR3 is 15 amino acids long. Germline V lookup: CDR1 SGHTA, CDR2 FQGTGA.